The 25 T cell receptor beta chains in this list originate from one sample, sequenced in a study of CD8+ T cells in alopecia areata. Pooled cutaneous lymph node cells were sorted using CD4, CD8alpha, NKG2D, NKG2ACE and other markers. RNA extraction and reverse transcription yielded cDNA as sequencing template. Profiling relied on immunoSEQ multiplex PCR, and the TCRdb table lists in-frame clones only, not all of them. The sample was found to contain over 250,000 clones, and every one recurs. Sequenced material: CD4+ T cells sorted from a lymph node. The receptor source for this set is a C3H/HeJ mouse with alopecia areata. The MHC haplotype recorded for the strain is H2-k.

This clone occurred a few times. Genes and germline are mouse. The missing CDR3 end, 4 residues past where the read stops, is filled in from the germline J gene. Other DNA sequences from this sample encode an identical CDR3 as well. The gene calls are TRBV31 and TRBJ2-2; TRBD1 matches 7 bases. Germline CDR1 is GKSSPN and CDR2 is SITVG. V lost 0 bases to trimming and J lost 2 bases; unmatched junction nucleotides: 3. The CDR3 has 15 residues. The CDR3 sequence: CAWSLDRANTGQLYF. CDR3 DNA, as far as it was read: TGTGCCTGGAGTCTAGACAGGGCGAACACCGGG.

This clone was counted a few times. The gene names here belong to mouse. The missing CDR3 end, 4 residues past where the read stops, is filled in from the germline J gene. The V call is TRBV31, the J call TRBJ2-2; 7 bases map to TRBD1. CDR3 size: 13 residues. The germline gives CDR1 GKSSPN, CDR2 SITVG. The CDR3: CAWSLQGVGQLYF. The sequenced part of the CDR3 DNA is TGTGCCTGGAGTCTCCAGGGGGTCGGG. Complete variable domain (other parts from reference TRBV31 and TRBJ2-2): AQTIHQWPVAEIKAVGSPLSLGCTIKGKSSPNLYWYWQATGGTLQQLFYSITVGQVESVVQLNLSASRPKDDQFILSTEKLLLSHSGFYLCAWSLQGVGQLYFGEGSKLTVL.

Notes on this clone: The germline and genes are mouse ones. The read terminates 4 residues ahead of where the CDR3 ends, so the germline J gene completes it. The genes are TRBV13-2 and TRBJ2-1; 12 nucleotides agree with TRBD2. Germline V gene sequence: CDR1 NNHNN, CDR2 SYGAGS (reference sequence). Trimming took 2 bases from V and 5 from J; bases not matched to a gene: 2. This CDR3 is built from 15 residues. The sequenced CDR3 bases are TGTGCCAGCGGTGACCGGGACTGGGGGGATGCT. It is translated as CASGDRDWGDA. In full, the CDR3 reads CASGDRDWGDAEQFF.

In the case of this clone: The gene names given are mouse names. Incomplete CDR3 DNA: TGTGCCAGCAGTGATGACGGGGGGCGCGATGCT. As protein: CASSDDGGRDA. The CDR3 as a whole reads CASSDDGGRDAEQFF. The V and J genes are TRBV13-1 and TRBJ2-1; TRBD2 is a possible D gene (7 bases). With the read ending 4 residues before the CDR3 end, the germline J gene is used to fill in that end. V was trimmed by 0 bases and J by 5 bases, leaving 12 bases between them. Per germline, CDR1 NSHNY and CDR2 SYGAGN. This CDR3 region has 15 residues.

Comment on this clone: All gene names here are mouse names. CDR3 region: CASIRLGGAETLYF. The covered CDR3 bases are TGTGCCAGCATCCGACTGGGGGGTGCAGAA. The genes are TRBV19 and TRBJ2-3; TRBD2 matches 9 bases. The CDR3 end falls 4 residues outside the read, so it is completed with the germline J gene. CDR1 is FNHDT and CDR2 is SITEND in the germline V gene (reference sequence). This CDR3 is 14 amino acids long. J was trimmed by 1 base and V by 6 bases; bases with no gene match: 3.

This clone was counted a few times. These gene names are mouse names. The CDR3 end is not reached by the read, which stops 4 residues before it; the germline J gene fills it in. The chain combines TRBV13-1 with TRBJ2-5, with 10 bases matching TRBD2. Trimming cost V 5 bases and J 2 bases; bases outside gene matches: 5. This CDR3 comprises 15 residues. Per germline, CDR1 NSHNY and CDR2 SYGAGN. CDR3 DNA, as far as it was read: TGTGCCAGCAGGCCCTACTGGGGGGGCCAAGAC. Translated, it gives CASRPYWGGQD. The whole CDR3 region reads CASRPYWGGQDTQYF.

This clone came up a few times. Genes and germline come from the mouse. The missing CDR3 end, 4 residues past where the read stops, is filled in from the germline J gene. The V and J genes are TRBV13-3 and TRBJ2-4, with D possibly being TRBD1 (6 bases). There are 15 residues in the CDR3. CDR1 is NNHDY and CDR2 is SYVADS in the germline V gene. V was cut by 5 bases and J by 0 bases, with 13 bases left in between. This CDR3 is CASSPGTSSQNTLYF. The DNA read from the CDR3 is TGTGCCAGCAGCCCCGGGACATCTAGTCAAAAC.

A few counts support this clone. Gene and germline names: mouse. Read coverage stops 4 residues before the CDR3 terminus; the germline J gene supplies the remainder. This chain connects TRBV13-1 to TRBJ2-3; 9 nucleotides align to TRBD1. V was clipped by 4 bases and J by 3 bases; unmatched bases: 3. CDR1 is NSHNY and CDR2 is SYGAGN in the germline V gene. The CDR3 has 14 amino acids. The CDR3 DNA, read in part, is TGTGCCAGCAGTCGGGGACAGGGAGCAGAA. Amino acids: CASSRGQGAE. The full CDR3 protein reads CASSRGQGAETLYF.

As to this clone: Gene names are mouse gene names. Coverage ceases 4 residues before the CDR3 finishes, and the germline J gene fills in the end. The gene calls are TRBV13-3 and TRBJ2-2; D is uncertain. The germline gives CDR1 NNHDY, CDR2 SYVADS. The CDR3 extends over 15 amino acids. V lost 3 bases to trimming and J lost 0 bases, with 9 bases between them. CDR3 sequence: CASSVLTTNTGQLYF. The sequenced CDR3 bases are TGTGCCAGCAGTGTCCTGACAACAAACACCGGG.

This clone was counted a few times. These gene names are mouse names. The missing CDR3 end, 4 residues past where the read stops, is filled in from the germline J gene. The sample holds other DNA sequences that translate to the same CDR3. This chain links TRBV13-2 with TRBJ1-2; the D is unclear. The CDR3 sequence is 14 residues long. Trimming left V 2 bases short and J 0 bases short, with 8 bases between. The germline CDR1 and CDR2 sequences are NNHNN and SYGAGS (reference sequence). CDR3 protein: CASGERGTNSDYTF. The part of the CDR3 DNA that was read is TGTGCCAGCGGTGAGAGAGGTACAAACTCC.

This clone was counted between two and nine times. Mouse names are used for the genes. The sequenced fragment ends 4 residues before the CDR3 boundary, so the rest is inferred from the germline J gene. The genes are TRBV17 and TRBJ2-2, with 11 positions matching TRBD1. In germline, CDR1 is MNHDT, CDR2 YYDKIL. J gave up 1 base and V 3 bases, and 1 base lay outside the gene matches. CDR3 size: 16 residues. CDR3 DNA (partial): TGTGCTAGCAGTAGGGACAGGGGGCAAAACACCGGG. The encoded protein is CASSRDRGQNTG. The whole CDR3 region reads CASSRDRGQNTGQLYF.

Note on this clone: Gene labels here are mouse ones. The CDR3 bases that were read are TGTGCCAGCAGGGGACTGGGGGTTAGTGCAGAA. Protein sequence: CASRGLGVSAE. The CDR3, in full, reads CASRGLGVSAETLYF. The rearrangement joins TRBV13-3 to TRBJ2-3; 11 bases line up with TRBD2. Coverage ceases 4 residues before the CDR3 finishes, and the germline J gene fills in the end. The CDR3 is 15 residues long. V shed 5 bases, J shed 0 bases, and the junction held 2 bases outside the gene matches. The germline V gene has CDR1 NNHDY and CDR2 SYVADS.

In this sample, this clone turned up a few times. Mouse gene names and germline throughout. CDR3 residues: CASSQGRSDYTF. The sequenced CDR3 bases are TGTGCCAGCAGTCAGGGGAGGTCC. The J gene is TRBJ1-2, the V gene TRBV13-1; tentative D call: TRBD1 (6 bases). The read ends 4 residues shy of where the CDR3 ends; the end is completed using the germline J gene. This CDR3 contains 12 residues. Germline CDR1 reads NSHNY; CDR2 reads SYGAGN.

Details on this clone: Each gene name is a mouse one. From the germline J gene comes the end of the CDR3, since the read stops 4 residues before it. The rearrangement uses TRBV5 and TRBJ2-5; 12 bases are shared with TRBD2. The CDR3 has 16 residues. CDR1 LGHNA and CDR2 YNLKQL come from the germline V gene (reference sequence). The chain's CDR3 is CASSPQTGGARDTQYF. Partial CDR3 DNA: TGTGCCAGCAGCCCCCAGACTGGGGGGGCGCGGGAC.

In regard to this clone: A much larger clone differs by one base, so this may be a read error. The gene names given are mouse names. The read is 4 residues too short to cover the CDR3 end, so that end is filled in from the germline J gene. This chain connects TRBV13-3 to TRBJ1-2; 9 bases are a match to TRBD1. The germline V gene encodes CDR1 NNHDY and CDR2 SYVADS. There are 13 residues in the CDR3. The V gene end was trimmed by 5 bases and the J gene end by 4 bases; junction bases not matched to a gene: 3. The CDR3 DNA, read in part, is TGTGCCAGCAGGGACAGGGGAAGCTCC. Its translation: CASRDRGSS. From start to end, the CDR3 is CASRDRGSSDYTF.

This clone was counted between two and nine times. Mouse gene names and germline throughout. The CDR3 goes on 4 residues after the read ends, and that part is filled in from the germline J gene. Other DNA sequences in the sample encode the same CDR3. The chain couples TRBV5 to TRBJ2-3; 8 bases align to TRBD2. CDR3 size: 16 residues. Germline CDR1 and CDR2: LGHNA and YNLKQL (reference sequence). After removal of 0 bases from V and 0 bases from J, the junction contained 2 bases not matched to a gene. Incomplete CDR3 DNA: TGTGCCAGCAGCCAAGAGGCTGGGGGGAGTGCAGAA. Translation gives CASSQEAGGSAE. The whole CDR3 protein is CASSQEAGGSAETLYF.

Points on this clone: Gene names are the mouse ones. The read stops 4 residues short of the end of the CDR3; the missing end is completed from the germline J gene. This sequence joins TRBV13-1 and TRBJ2-3; 7 bases agree with TRBD2. Germline V gene lookup returns CDR1 NSHNY and CDR2 SYGAGN. V was clipped by 2 bases and J by 0 bases; unmatched bases: 3. This CDR3 is 15 amino acids long. CDR3 DNA (partial): TGTGCCAGCAGTGACCTGGGGGAGAGTGCAGAA. Translated, it gives CASSDLGESAE. The full CDR3 protein reads CASSDLGESAETLYF.

This clone was counted between two and nine times. Gene names refer to mouse genes. The read comes to an end 4 residues before the CDR3 does, leaving the germline J gene to fill in the end. Other DNA sequences from this sample encode an identical CDR3 as well. This chain links TRBV5 with TRBJ2-7; 8 nucleotides align to TRBD1. The CDR3 is 14 residues long. Germline CDR1 reads LGHNA; CDR2 reads YNLKQL (reference sequence). The CDR3 region is CASSPPGTGYEQYF. Partial CDR3 DNA: TGTGCCAGCAGCCCCCCCGGGACAGGATAT.

This clone showed up just a few times. A much larger clone differs from this one at a single base, so this may be a read error. The gene names given are mouse names. In the same sample, other DNA sequences code for this CDR3. The CDR3 sequence: CASSDGGGAETLYF. The sequenced CDR3 bases are TGTGCCAGCAGTGATGGTGGGGGTGCAGAA. V is TRBV13-1 and J is TRBJ2-3; D is perhaps TRBD2 (5 bases). Read sequence stops 4 residues before the CDR3 end, and the germline J gene provides the missing end. CDR1 is NSHNY and CDR2 is SYGAGN in the germline V gene. CDR3 length equals 14 residues. The ends were cut back, 0 bases at V and 1 base at J, with 6 bases in the middle.

Comment on this clone: Germline and genes: mouse. Read sequence stops 4 residues before the CDR3 end, and the germline J gene provides the missing end. This specimen includes other DNA sequences encoding the same CDR3. The chain is built from TRBV19 and TRBJ2-3; 7 positions agree with TRBD1. Germline CDR1 FNHDT, CDR2 SITEND (reference sequence). CDR3 length: 14 amino acids. The junction had 3 bases not matched to a gene; V was cut back by 5 bases and J by 0 bases. The covered CDR3 bases are TGTGCCAGCAGCCCGGGACAGAGTGCAGAA. It specifies CASSPGQSAE. The full CDR3 is CASSPGQSAETLYF.

Of note for this clone: The gene names given are mouse names. The same CDR3 also results from other DNA sequences found in this sample. The sequenced CDR3 bases are TGCACCTGCAGTGCAGATCCTCAGGGCGCCTAT. This encodes CTCSADPQGAY. The full-length CDR3 reads as CTCSADPQGAYEQYF. The chain has TRBV1 and TRBJ2-7, with TRBD1 as a possible D gene (5 bases). The observed sequence ends 4 residues before the CDR3 terminus, with the missing tail filled in from the germline J gene. CDR1 is NSQYPW, CDR2 LRSPGD, per germline (reference sequence). With 0 bases removed from V and 2 bases from J, the gap between germline ends came to 11 bases. CDR3 length: 15 amino acids. The whole variable domain, filled in from reference TRBV1 and TRBJ2-7, reads VTLLEQNPRWRLVPRGQAVNLRCILKNSQYPWMSWYQQDLQKQLQWLFTLRSPGDKEVKSLPGADYLATRVTDTELRLQVANMSQGRTLYCTCSADPQGAYEQYFGPGTRLTVL.

A remark on this clone: Germline and genes here are mouse. The read ends 4 residues early relative to the CDR3; the germline J gene fills the gap. V gene TRBV5 combines with J gene TRBJ2-2; 8 bases line up with TRBD1. CDR3 length: 16 residues. The V gene end was trimmed by 0 bases and the J gene end by 3 bases; junction bases not matched to a gene: 3. Germline CDR1 LGHNA, CDR2 YNLKQL (reference sequence). This CDR3 reads CASSQDRGQDTGQLYF. The CDR3 bases that were read are TGTGCCAGCAGCCAAGACAGGGGGCAGGACACCGGG.

With respect to this clone: Gene names are mouse gene names. The CDR3 end lies 4 residues beyond the end of the read and is filled in from the germline J gene. The chain links TRBV13-3 to TRBJ2-3, with D unresolved. V was clipped by 1 base and J by 0 bases, with 6 bases between them. The CDR3 covers 14 residues. The V gene's germline CDR1 is NNHDY and CDR2 SYVADS. CDR3 DNA (partial): TGTGCCAGCAGTGATTGGTCTAGTGCAGAA. Its translation: CASSDWSSAE. The full CDR3 sequence reads CASSDWSSAETLYF.

About this clone itself: Mouse germline and gene names are used. The CDR3 end is not reached by the read, which stops 4 residues before it; the germline J gene fills it in. Other DNA sequences from this sample encode an identical CDR3 as well. V is TRBV5 and J is TRBJ1-1, with a weak D call TRBD1 (5 bases). The CDR3 spans 14 residues. V lost 4 bases and J 0 bases, leaving 9 bases between the germline ends. The V gene's germline CDR1 is LGHNA and CDR2 YNLKQL (reference sequence). This CDR3 is CASSRGQANTEVFF. The sequenced part of the CDR3 DNA is TGTGCCAGCAGCCGTGGACAAGCAAACACA.

This clone was seen a handful of times. The genes are named according to mouse. Read sequence stops 4 residues before the CDR3 end, and the germline J gene provides the missing end. Other nucleotide sequences in the sample specify the same CDR3. V gene TRBV19 combines with J gene TRBJ2-7; TRBD1 is a possible D gene (6 bases). Germline-derived CDR1 and CDR2 are FNHDT and SITEND (reference sequence). Trimming pared 1 base from V and 0 bases from J, leaving 8 bases between. The CDR3 runs to 14 residues. CDR3 DNA (partial): TGTGCCAGCAGTATAAGGGACAACTCCTAT. Translated, it gives CASSIRDNSY. The full CDR3 reads CASSIRDNSYEQYF. Full variable domain (outside the CDR3, taken from reference TRBV19 and TRBJ2-7): GGIITQTPKFLIGQEGQKLTLKCQQNFNHDTMYWYRQDSGKGLRLIYYSITENDLQKGDLSEGYDASREKKSSFSLTVTSAQKNEMAVFLCASSIRDNSYEQYFGPGTRLTVL.